The T cell receptor beta chain under discussion was sequenced for a study of T cell responses to AZD1222 COVID-19 vaccine. Findings of the study overall: Clonal diversity may have been underestimated in mostly white British donors. Recipients of two AZD1222 doses showed rising Spike-specific TCR breadth and depth.

Clones were read by immunoSEQ multiplex PCR, and TCRdb kept only the in-frame ones, dropping some. Of 90,000 to 100,000 clones listed, 85% to 90% are singletons. Of note for this clone: Its antigen is as yet unknown.

V was cut by 7 bases and J by 0 bases, with 12 bases left in between. CDR1 and CDR2 (germline): MNHEY, SVGEGT. The CDR3 covers 14 residues. This specimen was peripheral blood, taken 28 days after the second AZD1222 dose. V is TRBV6-2 or TRBV6-3 and J is TRBJ1-1; D remains unclear. This sequence was found in an adult who received the AZD1222 COVID-19 vaccine. The CDR3 region is CASTPAVLNTEAFF. The CDR3 DNA is TGTGCCAGCACCCCAGCAGTGTTGAACACTGAAGCTTTCTTT.